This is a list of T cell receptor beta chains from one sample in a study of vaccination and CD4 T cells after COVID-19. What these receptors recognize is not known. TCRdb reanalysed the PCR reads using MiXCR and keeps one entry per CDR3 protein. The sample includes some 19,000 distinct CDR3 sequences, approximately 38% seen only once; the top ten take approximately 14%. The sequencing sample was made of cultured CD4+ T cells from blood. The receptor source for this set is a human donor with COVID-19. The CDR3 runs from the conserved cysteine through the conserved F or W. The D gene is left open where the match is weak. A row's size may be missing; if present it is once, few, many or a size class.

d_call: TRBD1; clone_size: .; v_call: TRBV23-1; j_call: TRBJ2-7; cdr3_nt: TGCGCCAGCAGTCCGGGACAGGGCTTAAGAAGCTCCTACGAGCAGTACTTC; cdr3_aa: CASSPGQGLRSSYEQYF
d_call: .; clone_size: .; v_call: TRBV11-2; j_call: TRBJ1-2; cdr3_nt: TGTGCCAGCAGCTACCGAGGCGGCTACACCTTC; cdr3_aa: CASSYRGGYTF
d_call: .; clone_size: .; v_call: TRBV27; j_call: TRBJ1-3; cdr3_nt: TGTGCCAGCAGTTCGGCAGGGAGAAGTGGAAACACCATATATTTT; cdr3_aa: CASSSAGRSGNTIYF
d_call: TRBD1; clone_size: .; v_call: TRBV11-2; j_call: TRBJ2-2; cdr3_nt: TGTGCCAGCAGCCCCAGGGCCGGGACAGGGGGCACCGGGGAGCTGTTTTTT; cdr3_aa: CASSPRAGTGGTGELFF
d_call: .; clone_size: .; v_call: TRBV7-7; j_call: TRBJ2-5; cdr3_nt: TGTGCTAGCAGCAGCCGACCCGGGACTTGGGGAGAGACCCAGTACTTC; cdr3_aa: CASSSRPGTWGETQYF
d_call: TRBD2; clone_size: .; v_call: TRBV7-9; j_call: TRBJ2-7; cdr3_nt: TGTGCCAGCAGCCCTAAGGGGAGGGACGAGCAGTACTTC; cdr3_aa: CASSPKGRDEQYF
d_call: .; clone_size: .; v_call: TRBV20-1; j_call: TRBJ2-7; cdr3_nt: TGCAGTGGCGGGGACTCTCTACGGGGAGCCTTGGAGTACTTC; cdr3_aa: CSGGDSLRGALEYF
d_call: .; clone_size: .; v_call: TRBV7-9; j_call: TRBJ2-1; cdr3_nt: TGTGCCAGCAGCCTATTCGGATTTAGCTCCTACAATGAGCAGTTCTTC; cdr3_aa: CASSLFGFSSYNEQFF
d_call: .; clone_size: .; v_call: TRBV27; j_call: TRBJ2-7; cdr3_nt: TGTGCCAGCAGTAGCCGGGGCCGTTACGAGCAGTACTTC; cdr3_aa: CASSSRGRYEQYF
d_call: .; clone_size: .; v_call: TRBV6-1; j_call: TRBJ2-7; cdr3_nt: TGTGCCAGCATCCCCGGACTCGGTGGATATATGAGCTACGAGCAGTACTTC; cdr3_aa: CASIPGLGGYMSYEQYF
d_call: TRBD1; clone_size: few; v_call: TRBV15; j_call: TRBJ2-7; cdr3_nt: TGTGCCACCAGCACAAGACAGGGGAACGAGCAGTACTTC; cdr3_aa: CATSTRQGNEQYF
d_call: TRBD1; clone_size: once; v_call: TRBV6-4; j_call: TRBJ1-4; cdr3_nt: TGTGCCAGCAGCCCCACGGGACAGAGTAATGAAAAACTGTTTTTT; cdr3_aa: CASSPTGQSNEKLFF
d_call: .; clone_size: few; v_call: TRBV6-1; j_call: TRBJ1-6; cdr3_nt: TGTGCCAGCAGACCACTTCCAAGACAGGCCTATAATTCACCCCTCCACTTT; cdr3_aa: CASRPLPRQAYNSPLHF
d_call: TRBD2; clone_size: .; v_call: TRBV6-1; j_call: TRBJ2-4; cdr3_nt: TGTGCCAGCAGACCGGGACTACTAGCCAAAAACATTCAGTACTTC; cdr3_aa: CASRPGLLAKNIQYF
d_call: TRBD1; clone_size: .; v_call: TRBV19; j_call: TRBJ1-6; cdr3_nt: TGTGCCAGTAGTATCGAGACAGGGACTTCACCCCTCCACTTT; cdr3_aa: CASSIETGTSPLHF
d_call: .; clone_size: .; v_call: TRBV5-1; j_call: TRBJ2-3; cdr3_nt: TGCGCCAGCAGGCTCGGTGCGGCCGCTACCACAGATACGCAGTATTTT; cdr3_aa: CASRLGAAATTDTQYF
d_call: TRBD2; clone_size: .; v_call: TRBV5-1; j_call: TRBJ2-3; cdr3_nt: TGCGCCAGCAGCTTGCGGGGGGTCCCCACAGATACGCAGTATTTT; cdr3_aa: CASSLRGVPTDTQYF
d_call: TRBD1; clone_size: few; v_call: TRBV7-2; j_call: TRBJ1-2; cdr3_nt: TGTGCCAGCAGCTTAGACGTTGACAGGGGCTTAGACTATGGCTACACCTTC; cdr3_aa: CASSLDVDRGLDYGYTF
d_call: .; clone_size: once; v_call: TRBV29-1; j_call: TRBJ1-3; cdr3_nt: TGCAGCGTTGAACCCCGCTCTGGAAACACCATATATTTT; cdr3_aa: CSVEPRSGNTIYF
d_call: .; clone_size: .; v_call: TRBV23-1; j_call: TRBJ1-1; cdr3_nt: TGCGCCAGCAGTCACCTCCGAGTGCCTGAAGCTTTCTTT; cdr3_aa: CASSHLRVPEAFF
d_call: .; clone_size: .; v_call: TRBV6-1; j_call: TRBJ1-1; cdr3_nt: TGTGCCAGCAGTGAAGTTCCCTCCACTGAAGCTTTCTTT; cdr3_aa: CASSEVPSTEAFF
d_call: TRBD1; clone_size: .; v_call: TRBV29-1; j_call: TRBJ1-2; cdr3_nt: TGCAGCGTTGGTTTTGGGACAGGGGATGGCTACACCTTC; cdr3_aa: CSVGFGTGDGYTF
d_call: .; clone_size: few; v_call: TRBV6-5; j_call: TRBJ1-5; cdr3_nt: TGTGCCAGCAGTTTGGACTTGGGGTATTTT; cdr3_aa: CASSLDLGYF
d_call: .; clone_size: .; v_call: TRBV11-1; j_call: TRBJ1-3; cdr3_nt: TGTGCCAGCAGCACGTCGGCGGGGGCTGGAAACACCATATATTTT; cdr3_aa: CASSTSAGAGNTIYF
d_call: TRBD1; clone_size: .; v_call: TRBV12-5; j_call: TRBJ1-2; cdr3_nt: TGTGCTAGTGGTAATCGACAGGGCAACACCTTC; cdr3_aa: CASGNRQGNTF
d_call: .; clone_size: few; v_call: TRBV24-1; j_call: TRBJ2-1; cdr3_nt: TGTGCCACCAGCGACCCTAGAGTCGTGGAGCAGTTCTTC; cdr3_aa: CATSDPRVVEQFF
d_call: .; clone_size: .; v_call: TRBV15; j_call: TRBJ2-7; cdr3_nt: TGTGCCACTGTGAGTTTTAGCGTTGCCTACGAGCAGTACTTC; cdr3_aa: CATVSFSVAYEQYF
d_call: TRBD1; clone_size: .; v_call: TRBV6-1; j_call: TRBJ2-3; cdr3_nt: TGTGCCAGCAGCCGCACAACTTCACAGGGGGCAGGATTGTATTTT; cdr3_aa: CASSRTTSQGAGLYF
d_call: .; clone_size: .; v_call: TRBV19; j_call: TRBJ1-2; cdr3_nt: TGTGCCAGTAGTATGGGCGCCCAATATGGCTACACCTTC; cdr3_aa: CASSMGAQYGYTF
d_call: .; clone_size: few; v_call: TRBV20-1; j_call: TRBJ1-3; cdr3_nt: TGCAGTGTCGCAGGGGCTGGAAACACCATATATTTT; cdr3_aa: CSVAGAGNTIYF
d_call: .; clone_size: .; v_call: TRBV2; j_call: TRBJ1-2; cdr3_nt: TGTGCCAGCAGTGAAGTTGGGGGGCCCTATGGCTACACCTTC; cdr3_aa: CASSEVGGPYGYTF
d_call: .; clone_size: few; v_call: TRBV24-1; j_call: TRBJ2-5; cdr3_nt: TGTGCCACCAGTGATCCGACTAGTTCTGAGACCCAGTACTTC; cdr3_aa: CATSDPTSSETQYF
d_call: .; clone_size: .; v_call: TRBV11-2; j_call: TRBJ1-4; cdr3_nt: TGTGCCAGCAGAGCCGGGAGACAGGCTGCGCGCGGGGAAAAACTGTTTTTT; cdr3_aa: CASRAGRQAARGEKLFF
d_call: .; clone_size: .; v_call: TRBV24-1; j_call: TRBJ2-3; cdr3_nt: TGTGCCACCAGTGATACAAGACAGGGCGGGGCAGATACGCAGTATTTT; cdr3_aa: CATSDTRQGGADTQYF
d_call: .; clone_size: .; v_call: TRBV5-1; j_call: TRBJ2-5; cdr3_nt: TGCGCCAGCAGCTTGGAGGGGGGCCGACAAGAGACCCAGTACTTC; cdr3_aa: CASSLEGGRQETQYF
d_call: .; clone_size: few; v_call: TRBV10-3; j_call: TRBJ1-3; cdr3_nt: TGTGCCACCCGGGACGCCGGTACTGGAAACACCATATATTTT; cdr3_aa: CATRDAGTGNTIYF
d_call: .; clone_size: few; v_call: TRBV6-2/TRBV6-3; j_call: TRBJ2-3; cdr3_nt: TGTGCCACGGGGGTGGTAGATACGCAGTATTTT; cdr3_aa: CATGVVDTQYF
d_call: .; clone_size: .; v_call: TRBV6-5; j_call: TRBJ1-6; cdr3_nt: TGTGCCAGCAGTTACTCGATAGGGGAGGCGTGGGCACCCCTCCACTTT; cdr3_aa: CASSYSIGEAWAPLHF
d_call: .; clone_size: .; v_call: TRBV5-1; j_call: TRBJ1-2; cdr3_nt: TGCGCCAGCAGCCTCACACTACTTGGCGGCTACACCTTC; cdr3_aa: CASSLTLLGGYTF
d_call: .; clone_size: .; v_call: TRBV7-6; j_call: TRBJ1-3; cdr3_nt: TGTGCCAGCAGCCCTCTAGACGCGGGAAACACCATATATTTT; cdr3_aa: CASSPLDAGNTIYF
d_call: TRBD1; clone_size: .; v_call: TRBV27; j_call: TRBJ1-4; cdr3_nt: TGTGCCAGCAGACCGCAGGGGGGGAAAGAAAAACTGTTTTTT; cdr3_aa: CASRPQGGKEKLFF
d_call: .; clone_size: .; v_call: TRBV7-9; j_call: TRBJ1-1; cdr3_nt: TGTGCCAGCAGTTACGGGGGGATTGAAGCTTTCTTT; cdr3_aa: CASSYGGIEAFF
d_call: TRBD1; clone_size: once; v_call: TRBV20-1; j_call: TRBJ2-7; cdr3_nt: TGCAGTGCTAGAATGGGACAGGGGTCCTACGAGCAGTACTTC; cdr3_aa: CSARMGQGSYEQYF
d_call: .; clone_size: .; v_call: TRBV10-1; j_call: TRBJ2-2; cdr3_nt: TGCGCCAGCAGTTTTTCTCCGACAGGACCGAACACCGGGGAGCTGTTTTTT; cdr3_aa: CASSFSPTGPNTGELFF
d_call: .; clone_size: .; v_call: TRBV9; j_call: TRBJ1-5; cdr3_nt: TGTGCCAGCAGCGTAGGGAACCAGCCCCAGCATTTT; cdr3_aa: CASSVGNQPQHF
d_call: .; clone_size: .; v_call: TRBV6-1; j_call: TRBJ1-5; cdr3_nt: TGTGCCAGCAGCCCTCCAGGGGTCATCAATCAGCCCCAGCATTTT; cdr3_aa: CASSPPGVINQPQHF
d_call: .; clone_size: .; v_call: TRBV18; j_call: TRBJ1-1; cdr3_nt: TGTGCCAGCTCAGTGGACCGGGGGGGTGAAGCTTTCTTC; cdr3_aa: CASSVDRGGEAFF
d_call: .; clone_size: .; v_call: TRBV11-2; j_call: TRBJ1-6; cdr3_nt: TGTGCCAGCTGCTTGAGAACTCCCAGGTCCGGTTCACCCCTCCACTTT; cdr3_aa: CASCLRTPRSGSPLHF
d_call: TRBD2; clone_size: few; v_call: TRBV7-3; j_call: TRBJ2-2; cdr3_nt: TGTGCCAGCAGCTCCTCACTAGCGGGGGGGCCCGGGGAGCTGTTTTTT; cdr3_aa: CASSSSLAGGPGELFF
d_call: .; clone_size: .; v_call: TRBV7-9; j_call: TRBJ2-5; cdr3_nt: TGTGCCAGCAGTACTACTGGGTACGAGACCCAGTACTTC; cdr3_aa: CASSTTGYETQYF
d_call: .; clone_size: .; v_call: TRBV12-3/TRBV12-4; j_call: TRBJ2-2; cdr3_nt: TGTGCCAGCAGCTTACAGGAAAACACCGGGGAGCTGTTTTTT; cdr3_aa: CASSLQENTGELFF
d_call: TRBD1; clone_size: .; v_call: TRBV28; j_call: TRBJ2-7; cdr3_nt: TGTGCCAGCAGTACACCGGGACAGGGAAGAGCCTACGAGCAGTACTTC; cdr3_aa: CASSTPGQGRAYEQYF
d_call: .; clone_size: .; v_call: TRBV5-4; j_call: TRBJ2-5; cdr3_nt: TGTGCCAGCAGCCCCACTCAGGGCATCGGGGAGACCCAGTACTTC; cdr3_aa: CASSPTQGIGETQYF
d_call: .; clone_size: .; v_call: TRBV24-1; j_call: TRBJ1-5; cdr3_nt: TGTGCCACCACCATCTCCCAGGGTTATCAGCCCCAGCATTTT; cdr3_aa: CATTISQGYQPQHF